This T cell receptor (beta chain) was retrieved from a study of blood T cell repertoires in COVID-19. Across the whole study: Sites in the United States, Italy and Spain provided acute and convalescent COVID-19 samples.

Profiled with immunoSEQ multiplex PCR; TCRdb holds only in-frame clones, not every one. The top ten clones hold over 0.8% of a sample with 320,000 or so clones, roughly 90% of them seen once. The source material was PBMCs or T cells enriched from blood (not recorded which). This sequence was found in a woman under 40 who had recovered from COVID-19.

The CDR3 region has the DNA TGTGCCAGCAGTTTACGGACAGGGCAAAACATTCAGTACTTC. Translation gives CASSLRTGQNIQYF. The genes are TRBV27 and TRBJ2-4, with 8 nucleotides matching TRBD1. The CDR3 extends over 14 amino acids. CDR1 is MNHEY, CDR2 SMNVEV, per germline (reference sequence). V was clipped by 2 bases and J by 5 bases; unmatched bases: 2.